Listed below are T cell receptor beta chains from one sample, sequenced in a study of T cell responses to AZD1222 COVID-19 vaccine. Measured with immunoSEQ multiplex PCR; TCRdb has only the in-frame clones, and not every one. Of tens of thousands of clones in the sample, over 60% were seen once. Here the sequenced sample was peripheral blood, taken on day 0 of AZD1222 vaccination. These TCRs come from an adult in good health. Each CDR3 is given with its conserved first and last residue. Fields, in order: J gene, D gene, clone size, V gene, CDR3 protein, CDR3 DNA. D genes are given only for firm matches. Rows may omit the clone size; those that give it use once, few, many or a size class.

J gene: TRBJ2-6; D gene: -; clone size: -; V gene: TRBV6-2/TRBV6-3; CDR3 protein: CASSSPGANVLTF; CDR3 DNA: TGTGCCAGCAGTTCCCCTGGGGCCAACGTCCTGACTTTC
J gene: TRBJ2-7; D gene: -; clone size: -; V gene: TRBV3-1/TRBV3-2; CDR3 protein: CASSQVWTNSYEQYF; CDR3 DNA: TGTGCCAGCAGCCAAGTCTGGACAAACTCCTACGAGCAGTACTTC
J gene: TRBJ2-5; D gene: -; clone size: few; V gene: TRBV7-8; CDR3 protein: CASSPREGQETQYF; CDR3 DNA: TGTGCCAGCAGCCCGCGAGAAGGGCAAGAGACCCAGTACTTC
J gene: TRBJ1-1; D gene: -; clone size: once; V gene: TRBV6-5; CDR3 protein: CASSYLGTSTEAFF; CDR3 DNA: TGTGCCAGCAGTTATCTCGGGACCAGCACTGAAGCTTTCTTT
J gene: TRBJ1-1; D gene: -; clone size: -; V gene: TRBV5-4; CDR3 protein: CASSLWSNTEAFF; CDR3 DNA: TGTGCCAGCAGCTTGTGGTCGAACACTGAAGCTTTCTTT
J gene: TRBJ2-1; D gene: TRBD2; clone size: -; V gene: TRBV15; CDR3 protein: CATVNSGGDGNEQFF; CDR3 DNA: TGTGCCACCGTAAACTCGGGGGGGGATGGCAATGAGCAGTTCTTC
J gene: TRBJ1-6; D gene: TRBD1; clone size: -; V gene: TRBV5-1; CDR3 protein: CASSLTAGTGSSYNSPLHF; CDR3 DNA: TGCGCCAGCAGCTTGACGGCTGGGACAGGGAGCTCCTATAATTCACCCCTCCACTTT
J gene: TRBJ1-1; D gene: -; clone size: few; V gene: TRBV5-1; CDR3 protein: CASSGNTEAFF; CDR3 DNA: TGCGCCAGCAGTGGGAACACTGAAGCTTTCTTT
J gene: TRBJ1-4; D gene: -; clone size: -; V gene: TRBV19; CDR3 protein: CASSIPLWGPNEKLFF; CDR3 DNA: TGTGCCAGTAGTATCCCCCTCTGGGGGCCTAATGAAAAACTGTTTTTT
J gene: TRBJ2-6; D gene: -; clone size: few; V gene: TRBV7-6; CDR3 protein: CASTPSPRGANVLTF; CDR3 DNA: TGTGCCAGCACGCCTTCCCCGCGGGGGGCCAACGTCCTGACTTTC
J gene: TRBJ1-4; D gene: -; clone size: -; V gene: TRBV18; CDR3 protein: CASSPPSTNEKLFF; CDR3 DNA: TGTGCCAGCTCACCACCTTCCACTAATGAAAAACTGTTTTTT
J gene: TRBJ1-2; D gene: -; clone size: -; V gene: TRBV12-3/TRBV12-4; CDR3 protein: CASSLSAGYGYTF; CDR3 DNA: TGTGCCAGCAGTTTATCGGCAGGCTATGGCTACACCTTC
J gene: TRBJ1-3; D gene: -; clone size: -; V gene: TRBV11-2; CDR3 protein: CASSLQGPFSGNTIYF; CDR3 DNA: TGTGCCAGCAGCTTGCAGGGCCCCTTCTCTGGAAACACCATATATTTT
J gene: TRBJ2-5; D gene: TRBD1; clone size: -; V gene: TRBV9; CDR3 protein: CASSLGGQQETQYF; CDR3 DNA: TGTGCCAGCAGCCTAGGGGGACAGCAAGAGACCCAGTACTTC
J gene: TRBJ1-5; D gene: -; clone size: -; V gene: TRBV7-8; CDR3 protein: CASSKNSNQPQHF; CDR3 DNA: TGTGCCAGCAGCAAGAATAGCAATCAGCCCCAGCATTTT
J gene: TRBJ2-2; D gene: -; clone size: -; V gene: TRBV9; CDR3 protein: CASSSVAPGELFF; CDR3 DNA: TGTGCCAGCAGCTCCGTAGCCCCCGGGGAGCTGTTTTTT
J gene: TRBJ2-2; D gene: TRBD1; clone size: once; V gene: TRBV5-1; CDR3 protein: CASSYRDSTTGELFF; CDR3 DNA: TGCGCCAGCAGCTACCGGGACAGTACCACCGGGGAGCTGTTTTTT
J gene: TRBJ2-7; D gene: -; clone size: once; V gene: TRBV5-1; CDR3 protein: CASSLVWGPYEQYF; CDR3 DNA: TGCGCCAGCAGCTTAGTGTGGGGGCCTTACGAGCAGTACTTC
J gene: TRBJ1-3; D gene: -; clone size: -; V gene: TRBV11-2; CDR3 protein: CASSLESPFQGKASGNTIYF; CDR3 DNA: TGTGCCAGCAGCTTAGAATCCCCTTTCCAGGGTAAAGCCTCTGGAAACACCATATATTTT
J gene: TRBJ1-1; D gene: -; clone size: once; V gene: TRBV6-1; CDR3 protein: CASSEAQMNTEAFF; CDR3 DNA: TGTGCCAGCAGTGAAGCGCAAATGAACACTGAAGCTTTCTTT
J gene: TRBJ2-3; D gene: TRBD2; clone size: few; V gene: TRBV5-8; CDR3 protein: CASSRVSGLAGGLNTQYF; CDR3 DNA: TGTGCCAGCAGCCGAGTTTCGGGACTAGCGGGGGGGCTGAATACGCAGTATTTT
J gene: TRBJ1-2; D gene: -; clone size: few; V gene: TRBV2; CDR3 protein: CASSAGPNYGYTF; CDR3 DNA: TGTGCCAGCAGTGCGGGACCGAACTATGGCTACACCTTC